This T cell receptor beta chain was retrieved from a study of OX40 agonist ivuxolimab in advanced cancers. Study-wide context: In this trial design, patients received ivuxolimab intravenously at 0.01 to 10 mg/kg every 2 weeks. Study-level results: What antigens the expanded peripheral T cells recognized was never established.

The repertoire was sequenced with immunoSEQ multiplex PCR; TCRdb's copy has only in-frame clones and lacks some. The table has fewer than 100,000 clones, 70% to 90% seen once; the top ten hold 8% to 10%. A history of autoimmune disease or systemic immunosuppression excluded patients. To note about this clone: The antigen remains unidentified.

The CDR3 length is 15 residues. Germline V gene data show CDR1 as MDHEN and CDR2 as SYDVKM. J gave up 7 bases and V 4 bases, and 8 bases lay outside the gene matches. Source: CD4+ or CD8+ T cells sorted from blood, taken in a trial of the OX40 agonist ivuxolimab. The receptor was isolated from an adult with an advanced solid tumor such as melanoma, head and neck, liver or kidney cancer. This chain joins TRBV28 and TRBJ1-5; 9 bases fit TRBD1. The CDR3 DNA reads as TGTGCCAGCAGTTCTACAGGGGGCGAGGGGCAGCCCCAGCATTTT. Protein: CASSSTGGEGQPQHF. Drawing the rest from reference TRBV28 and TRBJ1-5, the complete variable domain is DVKVTQSSRYLVKRTGEKVFLECVQDMDHENMFWYRQDPGLGLRLIYFSYDVKMKEKGDIPEGYSVSREKKERFSLILESASTNQTSMYLCASSSTGGEGQPQHFGDGTRLSIL.